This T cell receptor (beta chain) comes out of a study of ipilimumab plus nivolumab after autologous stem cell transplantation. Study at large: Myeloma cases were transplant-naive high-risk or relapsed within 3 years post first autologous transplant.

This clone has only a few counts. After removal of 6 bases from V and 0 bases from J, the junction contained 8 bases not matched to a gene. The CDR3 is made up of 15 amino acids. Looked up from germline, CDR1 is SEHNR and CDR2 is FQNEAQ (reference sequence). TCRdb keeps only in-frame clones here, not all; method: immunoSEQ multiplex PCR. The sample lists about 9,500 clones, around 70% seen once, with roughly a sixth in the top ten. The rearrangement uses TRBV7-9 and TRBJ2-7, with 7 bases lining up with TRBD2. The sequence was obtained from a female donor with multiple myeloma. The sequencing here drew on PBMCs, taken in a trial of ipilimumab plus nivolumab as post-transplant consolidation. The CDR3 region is CASSSGTTLSYEQYF. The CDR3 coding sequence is TGTGCCAGCAGTTCGGGGACTACCCTCTCCTACGAGCAGTACTTC.